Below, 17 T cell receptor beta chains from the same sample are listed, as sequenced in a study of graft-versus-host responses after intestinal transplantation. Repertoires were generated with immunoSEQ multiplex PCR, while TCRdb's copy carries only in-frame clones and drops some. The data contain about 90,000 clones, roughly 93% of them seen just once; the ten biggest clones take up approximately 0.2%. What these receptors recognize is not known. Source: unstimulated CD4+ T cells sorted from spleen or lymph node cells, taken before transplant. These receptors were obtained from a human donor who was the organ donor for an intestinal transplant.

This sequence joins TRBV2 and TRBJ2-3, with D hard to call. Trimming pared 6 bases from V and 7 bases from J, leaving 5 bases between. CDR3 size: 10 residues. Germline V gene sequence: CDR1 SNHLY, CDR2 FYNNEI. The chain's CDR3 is CASSLNTQYF. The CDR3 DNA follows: TGTGCCAGCAGCCTAAATACGCAGTATTTT.

CDR3 DNA: TGTGCCAGCAGCTTAGGGATTGGGACTAATGAAAAACTGTTTTTT. It encodes CASSLGIGTNEKLFF. The chain employs TRBV7-6 and TRBJ1-4; D unresolved. This CDR3 has 15 amino acids. Germline CDR1 and CDR2: SGHVS and FNYEAQ. Between the trimmed V and J ends, which lost 1 base and 2 bases, there was a span of 8 bases.

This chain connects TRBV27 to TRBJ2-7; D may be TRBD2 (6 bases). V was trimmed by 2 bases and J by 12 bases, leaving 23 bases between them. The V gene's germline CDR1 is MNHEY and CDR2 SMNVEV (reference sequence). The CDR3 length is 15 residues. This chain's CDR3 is CASSLRTRDWAWPYF. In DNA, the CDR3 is TGTGCCAGCAGTTTAAGAACGAGGGACTGGGCTTGGCCGTACTTC.

CDR3 nucleotides: TGCGCCAGCAGCCAGGTGCCAGGGGGTCGGAGTGAAAAACTGTTTTTT. It is translated as CASSQVPGGRSEKLFF. The V call is TRBV4-3, the J call TRBJ1-4, with TRBD1 matching over 7 bases. CDR1 and CDR2 (germline): LGHNA, YSLEER. This CDR3 contains 16 residues. The V segment lost 3 bases and the J segment 7 bases; nucleotides outside the gene matches: 11.

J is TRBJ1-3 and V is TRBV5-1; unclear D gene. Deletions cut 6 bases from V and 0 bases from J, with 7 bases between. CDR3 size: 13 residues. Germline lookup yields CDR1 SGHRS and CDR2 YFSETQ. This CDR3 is CASTEYSGNTIYF. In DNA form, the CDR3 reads TGCGCCAGCACAGAGTACTCTGGAAACACCATATATTTT.

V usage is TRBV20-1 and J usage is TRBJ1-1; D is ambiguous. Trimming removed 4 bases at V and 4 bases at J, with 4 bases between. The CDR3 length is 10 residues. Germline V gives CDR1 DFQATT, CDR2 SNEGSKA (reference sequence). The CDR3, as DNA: TGCAGTGCTATTGCCACTGAAGCTTTCTTT. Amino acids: CSAIATEAFF.

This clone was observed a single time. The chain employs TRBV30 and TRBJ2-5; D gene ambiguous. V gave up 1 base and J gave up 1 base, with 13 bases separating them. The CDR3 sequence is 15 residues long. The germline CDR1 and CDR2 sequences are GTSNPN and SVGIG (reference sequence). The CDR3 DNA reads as TGTGCCTGGAGTGGGCTTGAGGCACTCCAAGAGACCCAGTACTTC. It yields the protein CAWSGLEALQETQYF.

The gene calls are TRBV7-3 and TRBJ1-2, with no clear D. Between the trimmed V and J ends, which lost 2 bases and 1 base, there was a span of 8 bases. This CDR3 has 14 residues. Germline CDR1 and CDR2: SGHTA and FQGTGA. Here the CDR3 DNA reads TGTGCCAGCAGCTTACTGCCCAGTAACTATGGCTACACCTTC. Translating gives CASSLLPSNYGYTF.

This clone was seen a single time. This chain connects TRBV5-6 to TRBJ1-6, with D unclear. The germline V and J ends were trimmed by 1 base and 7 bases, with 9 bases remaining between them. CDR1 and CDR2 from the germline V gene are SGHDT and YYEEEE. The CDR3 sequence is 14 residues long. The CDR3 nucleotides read TGTGCCAGCAGCTTGAGAACAGAGAATTCACCCCTCCACTTT. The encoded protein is CASSLRTENSPLHF.

This CDR3 reads CASSLGGQVEKLFF. In DNA form, the CDR3 reads TGTGCCAGCAGCTTAGGAGGACAGGTTGAAAAACTGTTTTTT. The chain employs TRBV7-2 and TRBJ1-4; 7 bases agree with TRBD1. Germline lookup yields CDR1 SGHTA and CDR2 FQGNSA. This CDR3 has 14 amino acids. With V trimmed by 1 base and J by 7 bases, 3 bases remained unmatched.

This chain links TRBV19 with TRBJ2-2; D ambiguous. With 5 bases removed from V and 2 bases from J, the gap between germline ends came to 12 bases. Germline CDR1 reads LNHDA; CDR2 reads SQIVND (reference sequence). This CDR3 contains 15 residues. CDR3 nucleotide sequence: TGTGCCAGTAGTCGGATGGATCTTAACACCGGGGAGCTGTTTTTT. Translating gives CASSRMDLNTGELFF.

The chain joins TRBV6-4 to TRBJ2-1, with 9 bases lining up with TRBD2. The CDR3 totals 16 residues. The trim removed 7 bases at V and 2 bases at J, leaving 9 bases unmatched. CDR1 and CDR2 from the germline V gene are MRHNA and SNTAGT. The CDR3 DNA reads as TGTGCCAGCAATATGGCGGGGGGGCACGCCTACAATGAGCAGTTCTTC. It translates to CASNMAGGHAYNEQFF.

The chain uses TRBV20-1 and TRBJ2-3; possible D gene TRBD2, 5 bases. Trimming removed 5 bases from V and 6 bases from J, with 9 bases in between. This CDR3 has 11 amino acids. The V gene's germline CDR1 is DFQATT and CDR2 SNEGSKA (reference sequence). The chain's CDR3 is CSAPRGDTQYF. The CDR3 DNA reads TGCAGTGCTCCCCGCGGGGATACGCAGTATTTT.

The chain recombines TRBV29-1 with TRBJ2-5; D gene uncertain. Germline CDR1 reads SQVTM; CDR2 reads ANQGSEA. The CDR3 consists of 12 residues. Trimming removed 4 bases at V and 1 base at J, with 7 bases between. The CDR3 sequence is CSVGRIQETQYF. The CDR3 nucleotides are TGCAGCGTTGGCCGAATCCAAGAGACCCAGTACTTC.

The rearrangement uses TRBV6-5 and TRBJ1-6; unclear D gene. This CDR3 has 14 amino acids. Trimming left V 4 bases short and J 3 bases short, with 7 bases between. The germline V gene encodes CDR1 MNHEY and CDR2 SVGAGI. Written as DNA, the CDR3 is TGTGCCAGCAGTTCCACAGACTATAATTCACCCCTCCACTTT. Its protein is CASSSTDYNSPLHF.

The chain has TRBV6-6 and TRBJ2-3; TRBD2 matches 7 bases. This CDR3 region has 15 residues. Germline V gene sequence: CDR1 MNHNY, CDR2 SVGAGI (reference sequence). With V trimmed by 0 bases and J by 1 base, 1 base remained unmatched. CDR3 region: CASSYSRGGTDTQYF. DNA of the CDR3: TGTGCCAGCAGTTACTCCCGGGGGGGCACAGATACGCAGTATTTT.

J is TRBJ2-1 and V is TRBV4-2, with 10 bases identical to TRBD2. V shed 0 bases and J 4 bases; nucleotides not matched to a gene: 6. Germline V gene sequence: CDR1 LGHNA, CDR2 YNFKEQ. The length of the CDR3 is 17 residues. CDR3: CASSQDQTGLAYNEQFF. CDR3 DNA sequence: TGTGCCAGCAGCCAAGACCAAACGGGACTAGCGTACAATGAGCAGTTCTTC.